The subject of this entry is one T cell receptor (beta chain). The data are from a study of blood T cell repertoires in COVID-19. Study-wide background: Researchers got acute and convalescent COVID-19 samples from the United States, Italy and Spain. PBMCs, B-cell-depleted T cells, or T cells were the source of the cDNA or gDNA that made up the material.

Source study methods: From reference gene primer amplification, estimates of nucleated cell counts were derived. The method was immunoSEQ multiplex PCR; TCRdb's version includes in-frame clones alone and lacks a portion of them. V, J and clone size are those of that table, while D and trimming were read from the DNA. The data hold around 250,000 clones, with around 83% observed a single time. This TCR came from a man aged 25-40 years who had recovered from COVID-19. Sample: peripheral blood.

The DNA of the CDR3 is TGTGCCAGCGGGGCAGCGTCCAGCTCAGATACGCAGTATTTT. Translated: CASGAASSSDTQYF. The rearrangement links TRBV6-6 to TRBJ2-3, with D maybe TRBD1 (5 bases). This CDR3 spans 14 amino acids. Germline assignment: CDR1 MNHNY and CDR2 SVGAGI (reference sequence). Between the trimmed V and J ends, which lost 8 bases and 4 bases, there was a span of 16 bases.